These T cell receptor beta chains were read from a single sample in a study of CD8+CD57+ T cells in acquired aplastic anemia. TCRdb re-analysed the reads in MiXCR, keeping a single row per CDR3 protein. The data contain some 42,000 distinct CDR3 sequences, about 65% of them seen just once; the ten biggest clones take up 23%. Sequencing used sorted CD4+, CD8+, or CD8+CD57+ T cells (not recorded which) from PBMCs. The receptors stem from a human donor in good health, serving as a control. Each CDR3 is given with its conserved first and last residue. D genes are given only for firm matches. Expanded clones are given a class, and other clones once, few, many or no size at all.

V: TRBV4-1
length: 16
size: many
D: TRBD1
J: TRBJ2-1
CDR3: CASSQDFRAGGREQFF
DNA: TGCGCCAGCAGCCAAGATTTTCGGGCAGGGGGTCGTGAGCAGTTCTTC

V: TRBV2
length: 13
size: -
D: -
J: TRBJ1-4
CDR3: CASLVEAGEKLFF
DNA: TGTGCCAGCCTGGTGGAGGCCGGAGAAAAACTGTTTTTT

V: TRBV29-1
length: 15
size: -
D: -
J: TRBJ1-2
CDR3: CSVEEGATRLYGYTF
DNA: TGCAGCGTTGAAGAAGGCGCCACCAGACTCTATGGCTACACCTTC

V: TRBV20-1
length: 13
size: -
D: TRBD1
J: TRBJ1-1
CDR3: CSAWDSMNTEAFF
DNA: TGCAGTGCTTGGGACAGCATGAACACTGAAGCTTTCTTT

V: TRBV19
length: 14
size: -
D: TRBD1
J: TRBJ1-2
CDR3: CASRTPTGVYGYTF
DNA: TGTGCCAGTAGGACACCGACAGGGGTCTATGGCTACACCTTC

V: TRBV6-2/TRBV6-3
length: 14
size: many
D: -
J: TRBJ1-3
CDR3: CASSLQFSGNTIYF
DNA: TGTGCCAGCAGCCTACAGTTCTCTGGAAACACCATATATTTT

V: TRBV9
length: 11
size: -
D: -
J: TRBJ2-7
CDR3: CASSLGREQYF
DNA: TGTGCCAGCAGTCTTGGGCGGGAGCAGTACTTC

V: TRBV27
length: 13
size: many
D: -
J: TRBJ1-3
CDR3: CATTPRGGNTIYF
DNA: TGTGCCACCACCCCCCGCGGAGGAAACACCATATATTTT

V: TRBV7-9
length: 14
size: -
D: -
J: TRBJ1-6
CDR3: CASGPLVWNSPLHF
DNA: TGTGCCAGCGGCCCCTTAGTTTGGAATTCACCCCTCCACTTC

V: TRBV20-1
length: 12
size: -
D: -
J: TRBJ2-7
CDR3: CSARGTLLEQYF
DNA: TGCAGTGCTAGAGGGACATTGCTAGAGCAGTACTTC

V: TRBV24-1
length: 10
size: -
D: -
J: TRBJ1-3
CDR3: CATTPSTIYF
DNA: TGTGCCACCACACCGTCAACCATATATTTT

V: TRBV29-1
length: 11
size: -
D: -
J: TRBJ2-7
CDR3: CSVVWTHEQYF
DNA: TGCAGCGTTGTTTGGACCCACGAGCAGTACTTC

V: TRBV5-6
length: 13
size: -
D: -
J: TRBJ1-1
CDR3: CASRSWGNTEAFF
DNA: TGTGCCAGCAGAAGTTGGGGAAACACTGAAGCTTTCTTT

V: TRBV29-1
length: 13
size: -
D: -
J: TRBJ1-2
CDR3: CSVELYWGNGYTF
DNA: TGCAGCGTTGAACTTTACTGGGGGAATGGCTACACCTTC

V: TRBV20-1
length: 14
size: -
D: TRBD2
J: TRBJ2-3
CDR3: CSALAEYLTDTQYF
DNA: TGCAGTGCTCTAGCGGAGTACCTCACAGATACGCAGTATTTT

V: TRBV14
length: 13
size: -
D: -
J: TRBJ2-5
CDR3: CASSQTVKRIQYF
DNA: TGTGCCAGCAGCCAGACCGTGAAGAGGATCCAGTACTTC

V: TRBV19
length: 13
size: -
D: -
J: TRBJ1-2
CDR3: CASSIQGGYGYTF
DNA: TGTGCCAGTAGTATCCAGGGAGGCTATGGCTACACCTTC

V: TRBV2
length: 18
size: many
D: TRBD1
J: TRBJ2-2
CDR3: CASSELHRGTENTGELFF
DNA: TGTGCCAGCAGTGAACTCCACCGTGGGACAGAGAACACCGGGGAGCTGTTTTTT

V: TRBV24-1
length: 15
size: once
D: TRBD1
J: TRBJ2-1
CDR3: CATSAWGTGGSEQFF
DNA: TGTGCCACCAGTGCCTGGGGGACAGGGGGCAGTGAGCAGTTCTTC

V: TRBV24-1
length: 14
size: -
D: -
J: TRBJ2-7
CDR3: CATSANGDSYEQYF
DNA: TGTGCCACCAGTGCTAACGGGGACTCCTACGAGCAGTACTTC

V: TRBV4-3
length: 14
size: -
D: TRBD1
J: TRBJ1-2
CDR3: CASGNLGQGAGYTF
DNA: TGCGCCAGCGGAAACCTGGGACAGGGGGCAGGCTACACCTTC

V: TRBV19
length: 17
size: medium-sized
D: TRBD1
J: TRBJ1-1
CDR3: CASSHGQGASVGTEAFF
DNA: TGTGCCAGTAGTCACGGACAGGGGGCTTCGGTAGGCACTGAAGCTTTCTTT

V: TRBV24-1
length: 15
size: once
D: TRBD2
J: TRBJ2-3
CDR3: CATSEKRGGTDTQYF
DNA: TGTGCCACCAGTGAAAAGCGGGGGGGCACAGATACGCAGTATTTT

V: TRBV7-9
length: 12
size: -
D: -
J: TRBJ2-3
CDR3: CASSPKWQAQYF
DNA: TGTGCCAGCAGCCCCAAATGGCAGGCGCAGTATTTT

V: TRBV28
length: 16
size: many
D: -
J: TRBJ2-7
CDR3: CASSPTSDYGSYEQYF
DNA: TGTGCCAGCAGTCCTACCTCGGATTATGGGTCCTACGAGCAGTACTTC

V: TRBV25-1
length: 15
size: -
D: -
J: TRBJ1-2
CDR3: CASSSGPGSNYGYTF
DNA: TGTGCCAGCAGCTCCGGGCCGGGATCGAACTATGGCTACACCTTC

V: TRBV15
length: 13
size: -
D: -
J: TRBJ1-5
CDR3: CATSRDWTQPQHF
DNA: TGTGCCACCAGCAGAGATTGGACCCAGCCCCAGCATTTT

V: TRBV30
length: 15
size: many
D: -
J: TRBJ1-6
CDR3: CAWLRGQVLNSPLHF
DNA: TGTGCCTGGCTTCGAGGGCAGGTACTAAATTCACCCCTCCACTTT

V: TRBV25-1
length: 15
size: once
D: TRBD1
J: TRBJ1-3
CDR3: CASYGPRGKEYTIYF
DNA: TGTGCCAGCTACGGCCCCAGGGGGAAGGAATACACCATATATTTT

V: TRBV28
length: 12
size: many
D: TRBD1
J: TRBJ1-2
CDR3: CASRRTGGGYTF
DNA: TGTGCCAGCCGTAGGACAGGGGGCGGTTACACCTTC

V: TRBV7-9
length: 15
size: -
D: TRBD1
J: TRBJ2-5
CDR3: CASSRRDSLPGTQYF
DNA: TGTGCCAGCAGCCGTAGGGACAGCCTCCCGGGGACCCAGTACTTC

V: TRBV15
length: 13
size: -
D: -
J: TRBJ2-5
CDR3: CATSREALETQYF
DNA: TGTGCCACCAGCAGAGAGGCGTTGGAGACCCAGTACTTC

V: TRBV20-1
length: 14
size: once
D: TRBD2
J: TRBJ2-7
CDR3: CSARVPGGHYEQYF
DNA: TGCAGTGCTAGAGTCCCGGGAGGGCACTACGAGCAGTACTTC

V: TRBV7-9
length: 14
size: -
D: TRBD1
J: TRBJ1-1
CDR3: CASSWGQTNTEAFF
DNA: TGTGCCAGCAGCTGGGGACAGACGAACACTGAAGCTTTCTTT

V: TRBV20-1
length: 14
size: -
D: -
J: TRBJ2-3
CDR3: CSARGTGGTDTQYF
DNA: TGCAGTGCTAGAGGAACCGGGGGCACAGATACGCAGTATTTT

V: TRBV7-9
length: 15
size: -
D: TRBD2
J: TRBJ2-2
CDR3: CASSSGTSSTGELFF
DNA: TGTGCCAGCAGTTCAGGGACTAGCTCGACCGGGGAGCTGTTTTTT

V: TRBV7-7
length: 15
size: -
D: -
J: TRBJ1-6
CDR3: CASSSPVLQNSPLHF
DNA: TGTGCCAGCAGCTCCCCGGTCCTACAGAATTCACCCCTCCACTTT

V: TRBV25-1
length: 15
size: -
D: -
J: TRBJ2-1
CDR3: CASSGLAGSYNEQFF
DNA: TGTGCCAGCAGTGGGCTGGCGGGGTCCTACAATGAGCAGTTCTTC

V: TRBV10-3
length: 15
size: -
D: -
J: TRBJ1-2
CDR3: CAISESRGYNYGYTF
DNA: TGTGCCATCAGTGAGTCGAGAGGATACAACTATGGCTACACCTTC

V: TRBV25-1
length: 15
size: -
D: -
J: TRBJ2-7
CDR3: CASSEWATGSYEQYF
DNA: TGTGCCAGCAGTGAATGGGCCACAGGGTCCTACGAGCAGTACTTC

V: TRBV15
length: 15
size: -
D: TRBD2
J: TRBJ2-7
CDR3: CATSRDRAGGNEQYF
DNA: TGTGCCACCAGCAGAGATCGGGCGGGGGGAAACGAGCAGTACTTC

V: TRBV10-3
length: 16
size: few
D: -
J: TRBJ1-1
CDR3: CAISESIFGVGTEAFF
DNA: TGTGCCATCAGTGAGTCGATATTCGGGGTTGGAACTGAAGCTTTCTTT